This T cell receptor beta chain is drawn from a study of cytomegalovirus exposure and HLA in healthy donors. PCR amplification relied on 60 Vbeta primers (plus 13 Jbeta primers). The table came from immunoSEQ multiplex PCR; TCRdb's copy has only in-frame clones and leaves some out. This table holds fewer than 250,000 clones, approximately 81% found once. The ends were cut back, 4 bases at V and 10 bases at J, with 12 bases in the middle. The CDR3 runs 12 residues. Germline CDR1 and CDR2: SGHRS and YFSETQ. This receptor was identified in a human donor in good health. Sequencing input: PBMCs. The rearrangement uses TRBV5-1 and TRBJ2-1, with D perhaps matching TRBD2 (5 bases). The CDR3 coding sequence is TGCGCCAGCAGCCTACGGGGAACCGAGCAGTTCTTC. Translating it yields CASSLRGTEQFF.